This paragraph reports one T cell receptor (beta chain). The CDR3 is 15 amino acids. V was trimmed by 2 bases and J by 0 bases, leaving 8 bases between them. The V gene's germline CDR1 is SGHTA and CDR2 FQGTGA. The data originate from a study of CD8+CD57+ T cells in acquired aplastic anemia. Researchers used genomic DNA as the template to profile TCR beta VDJ and CDR3. MiXCR, applied by TCRdb to the reads, yields one record per CDR3 protein. This table holds under 500,000 distinct CDR3 sequences, over 25% found once. For sequencing, patients were chosen who had shown expansion of CD8+CD57+ cells by flow cytometry.

Source material: sorted CD4+, CD8+, or CD8+CD57+ T cells (not recorded which) from PBMCs. The chain has TRBV7-3 and TRBJ1-5, with unresolved D. The sequence was obtained from a human donor with aplastic anemia. This CDR3 is CASSLGQDSNQPQHF. CDR3 nucleotides: TGTGCCAGCAGCTTAGGGCAGGATAGCAATCAGCCCCAGCATTTT. Full variable domain (outside the CDR3, taken from reference TRBV7-3 and TRBJ1-5): GAGVSQTPSNKVTEKGKYVELRCDPISGHTALYWYRQSLGQGPEFLIYFQGTGAADDSGLPNDRFFAVRPEGSVSTLKIQRTERGDSAVYLCASSLGQDSNQPQHFGDGTRLSIL.